This T cell receptor (beta chain) was sequenced in a study of vaccination and CD4 T cells after COVID-19. V was clipped by 10 bases and J by 5 bases, with 17 bases between them. The CDR3 consists of 13 residues. The V gene's germline CDR1 is MNHNS and CDR2 SASEGT. A few counts support this clonotype. One entry per CDR3 protein, called by TCRdb with MiXCR from the PCR reads. Here the sample spans just over 20,000 distinct CDR3 sequences, roughly 53% being singletons. The sample here was CD4+ T cells from blood, taken before SARS-CoV-2 vaccination. The source is a human donor who had recovered from COVID-19. The chain links TRBV6-1 to TRBJ2-5, with D perhaps given as TRBD1 or TRBD2 (5 bases each). The CDR3 nucleotides are TGTGCCACCTCAAGAGGGGTGGGGGAGACCCAGTACTTC. Its protein product is CATSRGVGETQYF.